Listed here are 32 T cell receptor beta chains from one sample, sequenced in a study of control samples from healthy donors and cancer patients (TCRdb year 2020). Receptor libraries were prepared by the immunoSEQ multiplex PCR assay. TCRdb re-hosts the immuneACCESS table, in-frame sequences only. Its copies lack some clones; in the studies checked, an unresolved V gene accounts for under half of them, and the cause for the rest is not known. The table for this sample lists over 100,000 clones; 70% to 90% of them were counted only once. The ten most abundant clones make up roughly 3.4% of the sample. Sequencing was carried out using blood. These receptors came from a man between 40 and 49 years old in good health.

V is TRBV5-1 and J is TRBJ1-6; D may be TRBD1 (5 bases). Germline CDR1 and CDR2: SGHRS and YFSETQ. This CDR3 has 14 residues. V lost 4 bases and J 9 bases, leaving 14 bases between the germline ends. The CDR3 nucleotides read TGCGCCAGCAGCCACCAGGGCGACGGTTCACCCCTCCACTTT. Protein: CASSHQGDGSPLHF.

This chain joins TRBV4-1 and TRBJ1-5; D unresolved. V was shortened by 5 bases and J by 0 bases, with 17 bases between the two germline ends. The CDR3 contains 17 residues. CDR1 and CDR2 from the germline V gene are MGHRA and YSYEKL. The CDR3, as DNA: TGCGCCAGCAGCTACAAGTGGGCAGAAGATAGCAATCAGCCCCAGCATTTT. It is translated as CASSYKWAEDSNQPQHF.

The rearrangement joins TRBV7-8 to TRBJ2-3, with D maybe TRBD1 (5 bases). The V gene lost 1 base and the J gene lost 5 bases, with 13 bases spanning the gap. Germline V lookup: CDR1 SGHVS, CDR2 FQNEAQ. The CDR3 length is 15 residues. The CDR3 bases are TGTGCCAGCAGCTTAGGACAGCTAATTAAAGATACGCAGTATTTT. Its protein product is CASSLGQLIKDTQYF.

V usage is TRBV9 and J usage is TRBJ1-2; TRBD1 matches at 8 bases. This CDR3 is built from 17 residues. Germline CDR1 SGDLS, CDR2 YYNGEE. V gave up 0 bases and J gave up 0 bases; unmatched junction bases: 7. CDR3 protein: CASSVGAGQGANYGYTF. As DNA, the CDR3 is TGTGCCAGCAGCGTAGGGGCCGGACAGGGAGCTAACTATGGCTACACCTTC.

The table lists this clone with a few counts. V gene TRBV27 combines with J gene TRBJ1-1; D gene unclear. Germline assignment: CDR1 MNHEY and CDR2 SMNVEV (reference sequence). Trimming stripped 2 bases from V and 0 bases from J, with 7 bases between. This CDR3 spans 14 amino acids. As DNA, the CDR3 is TGTGCCAGCAGTTTAACGGCTATGAACACTGAAGCTTTCTTT. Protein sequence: CASSLTAMNTEAFF.

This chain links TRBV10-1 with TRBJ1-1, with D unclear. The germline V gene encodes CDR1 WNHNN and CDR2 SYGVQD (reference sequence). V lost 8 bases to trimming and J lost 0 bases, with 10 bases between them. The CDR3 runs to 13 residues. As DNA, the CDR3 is TGCGCCAGCCAACCGGGATTGAACACTGAAGCTTTCTTT. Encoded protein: CASQPGLNTEAFF.

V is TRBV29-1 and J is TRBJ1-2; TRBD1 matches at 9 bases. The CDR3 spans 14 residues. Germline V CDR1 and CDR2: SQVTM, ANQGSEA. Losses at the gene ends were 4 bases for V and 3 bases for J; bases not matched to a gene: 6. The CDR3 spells CSVAADRGDYGYTF. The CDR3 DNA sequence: TGCAGCGTTGCCGCGGACAGGGGTGACTATGGCTACACCTTC.

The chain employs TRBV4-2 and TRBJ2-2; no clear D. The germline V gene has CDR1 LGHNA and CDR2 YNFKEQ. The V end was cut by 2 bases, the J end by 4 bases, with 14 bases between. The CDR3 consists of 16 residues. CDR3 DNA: TGTGCCAGCAGCCAACTGATAGGGCTTGGCACCGGGGAGCTGTTTTTT. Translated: CASSQLIGLGTGELFF.

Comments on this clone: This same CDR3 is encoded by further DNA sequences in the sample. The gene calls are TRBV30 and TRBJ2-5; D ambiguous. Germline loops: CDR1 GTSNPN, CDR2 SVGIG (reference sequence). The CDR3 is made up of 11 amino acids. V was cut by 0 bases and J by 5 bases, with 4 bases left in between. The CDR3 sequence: CAWSVRETQYF. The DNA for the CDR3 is TGTGCCTGGAGTGTACGTGAGACCCAGTACTTC.

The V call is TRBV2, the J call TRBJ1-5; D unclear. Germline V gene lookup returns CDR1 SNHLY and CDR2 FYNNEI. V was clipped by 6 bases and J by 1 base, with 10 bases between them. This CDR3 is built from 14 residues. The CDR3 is CASRKGGSNQPQHF. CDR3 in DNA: TGTGCCAGCAGAAAAGGAGGAAGCAATCAGCCCCAGCATTTT.

CDR3 nucleotide sequence: TGTGCCAGCAGTGACAGGACTAGCGGGGGCTACAATGAGCAGTTCTTC. This codes for CASSDRTSGGYNEQFF. The V call is TRBV6-1, the J call TRBJ2-1; 13 bases are a match to TRBD2. The CDR3 consists of 16 residues. V trimming: 3 bases; J trimming: 3 bases; junction bases outside the gene matches: 2. CDR1 is MNHNS and CDR2 is SASEGT in the germline V gene.

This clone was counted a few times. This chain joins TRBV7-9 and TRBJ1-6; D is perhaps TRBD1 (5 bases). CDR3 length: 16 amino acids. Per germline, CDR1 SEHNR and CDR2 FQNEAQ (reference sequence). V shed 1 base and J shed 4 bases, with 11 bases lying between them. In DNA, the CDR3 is TGTGCCAGCAGCTTAGGAACAGGCCTATATAATTCACCCCTCCACTTT. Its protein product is CASSLGTGLYNSPLHF.

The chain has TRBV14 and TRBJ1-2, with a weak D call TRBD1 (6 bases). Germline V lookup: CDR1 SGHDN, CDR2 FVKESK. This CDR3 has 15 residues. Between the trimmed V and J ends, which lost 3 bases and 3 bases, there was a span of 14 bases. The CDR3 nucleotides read TGTGCCAGCAGCCACCGGGACAAAAGGGACTATGGCTACACCTTC. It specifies CASSHRDKRDYGYTF.

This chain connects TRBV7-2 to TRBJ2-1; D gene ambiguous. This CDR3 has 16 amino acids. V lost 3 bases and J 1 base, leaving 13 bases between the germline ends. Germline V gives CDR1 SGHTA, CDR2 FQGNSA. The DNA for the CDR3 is TGTGCCAGCAGCTTTGCAGCAGGTGTATCCTACAATGAGCAGTTCTTC. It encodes CASSFAAGVSYNEQFF.

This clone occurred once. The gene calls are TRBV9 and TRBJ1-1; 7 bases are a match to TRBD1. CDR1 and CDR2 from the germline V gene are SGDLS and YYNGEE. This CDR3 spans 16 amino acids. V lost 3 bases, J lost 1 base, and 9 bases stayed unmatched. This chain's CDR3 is CASSARGGTANTEAFF. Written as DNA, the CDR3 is TGTGCCAGCAGCGCGAGGGGTGGGACAGCGAACACTGAAGCTTTCTTT.

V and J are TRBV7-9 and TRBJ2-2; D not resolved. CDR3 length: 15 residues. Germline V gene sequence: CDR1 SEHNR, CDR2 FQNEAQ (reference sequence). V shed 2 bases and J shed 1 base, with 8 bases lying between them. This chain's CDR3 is CASSLTSGNTGELFF. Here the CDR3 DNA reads TGTGCCAGCAGCTTAACGTCAGGGAACACCGGGGAGCTGTTTTTT.

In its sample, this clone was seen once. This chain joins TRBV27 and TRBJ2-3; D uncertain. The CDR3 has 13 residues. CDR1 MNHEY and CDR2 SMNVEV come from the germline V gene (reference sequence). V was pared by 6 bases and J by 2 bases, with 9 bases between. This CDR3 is CASSRKITDTQYF. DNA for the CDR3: TGTGCCAGCAGCCGCAAGATCACAGATACGCAGTATTTT.

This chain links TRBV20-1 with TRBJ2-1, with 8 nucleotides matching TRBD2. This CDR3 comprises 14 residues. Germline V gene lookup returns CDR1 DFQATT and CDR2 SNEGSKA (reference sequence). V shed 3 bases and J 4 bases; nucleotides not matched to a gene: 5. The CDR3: CSASPSGGYNEQFF. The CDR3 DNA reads TGCAGTGCTAGTCCCAGCGGGGGATACAATGAGCAGTTCTTC.

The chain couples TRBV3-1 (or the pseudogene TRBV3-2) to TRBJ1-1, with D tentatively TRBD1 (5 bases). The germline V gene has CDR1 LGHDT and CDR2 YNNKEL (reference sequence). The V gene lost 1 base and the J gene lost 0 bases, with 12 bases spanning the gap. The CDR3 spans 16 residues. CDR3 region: CASSQGGGAMNTEAFF. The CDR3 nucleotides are TGTGCCAGCAGCCAAGGGGGGGGAGCCATGAACACTGAAGCTTTCTTT.

CDR3 sequence reads: CASSLFERRTDTQYF. CDR3 coding DNA: TGTGCCAGCAGCTTATTTGAACGGAGAACAGATACGCAGTATTTT. The chain uses TRBV13 and TRBJ2-3; D not certain. Trimming took off 2 bases at V and 3 bases at J, with 12 bases between the two ends. This CDR3 spans 15 amino acids. Looked up from germline, CDR1 is PRHDT and CDR2 is FYEKMQ (reference sequence).

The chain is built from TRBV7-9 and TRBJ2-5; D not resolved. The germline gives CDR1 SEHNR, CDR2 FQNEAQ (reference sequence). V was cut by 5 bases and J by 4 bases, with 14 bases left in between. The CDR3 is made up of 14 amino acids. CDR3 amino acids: CASSLNELGETQYF. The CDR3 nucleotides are TGTGCCAGCAGCCTTAATGAGCTTGGAGAGACCCAGTACTTC.

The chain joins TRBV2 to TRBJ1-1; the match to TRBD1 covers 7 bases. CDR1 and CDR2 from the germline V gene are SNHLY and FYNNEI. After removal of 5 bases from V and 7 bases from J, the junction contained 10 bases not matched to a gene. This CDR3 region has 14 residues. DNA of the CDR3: TGTGCCAGCAGTATTCGGACAGGAGTTAATGAAGCTTTCTTT. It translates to CASSIRTGVNEAFF.

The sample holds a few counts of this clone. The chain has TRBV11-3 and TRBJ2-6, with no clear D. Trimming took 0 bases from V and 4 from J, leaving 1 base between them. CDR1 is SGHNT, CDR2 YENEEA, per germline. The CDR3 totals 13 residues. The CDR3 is CASSLEGANVLTF. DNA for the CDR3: TGTGCCAGCAGCTTAGAGGGGGCCAACGTCCTGACTTTC. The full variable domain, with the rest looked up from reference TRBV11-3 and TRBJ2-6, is EAGVVQSPRYKIIEKKQPVAFWCNPISGHNTLYWYLQNLGQGPELLIRYENEEAVDDSQLPKDRFSAERLKGVDSTLKIQPAELGDSAVYLCASSLEGANVLTFGAGSRLTVL.

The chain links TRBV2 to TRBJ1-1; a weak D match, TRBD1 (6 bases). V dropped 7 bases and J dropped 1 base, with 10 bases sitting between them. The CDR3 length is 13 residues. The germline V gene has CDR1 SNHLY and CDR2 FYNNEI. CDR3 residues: CASTGGQNTEAFF. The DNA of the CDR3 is TGTGCCAGCACTGGGGGACAGAACACTGAAGCTTTCTTT.

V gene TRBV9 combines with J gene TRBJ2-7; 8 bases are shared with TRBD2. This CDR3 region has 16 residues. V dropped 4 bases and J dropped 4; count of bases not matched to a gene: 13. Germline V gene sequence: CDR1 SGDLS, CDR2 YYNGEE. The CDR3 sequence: CASSPPPASGLYEQYF. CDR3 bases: TGTGCCAGCAGCCCCCCCCCGGCTAGCGGGTTATACGAGCAGTACTTC.

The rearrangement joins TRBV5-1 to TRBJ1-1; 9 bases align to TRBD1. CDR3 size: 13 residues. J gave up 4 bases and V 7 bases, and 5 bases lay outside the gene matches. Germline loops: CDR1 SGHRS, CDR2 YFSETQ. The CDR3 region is CASDRGTGTEAFF. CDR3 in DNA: TGCGCCAGCGACAGGGGGACGGGCACTGAAGCTTTCTTT.

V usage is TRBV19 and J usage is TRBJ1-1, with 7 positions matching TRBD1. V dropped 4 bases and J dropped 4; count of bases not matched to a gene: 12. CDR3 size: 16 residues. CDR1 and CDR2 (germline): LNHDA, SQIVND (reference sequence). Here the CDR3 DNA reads TGTGCCAGTAGTAAATTGGTAGGGACAGCGGGCACTGAAGCTTTCTTT. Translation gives CASSKLVGTAGTEAFF.

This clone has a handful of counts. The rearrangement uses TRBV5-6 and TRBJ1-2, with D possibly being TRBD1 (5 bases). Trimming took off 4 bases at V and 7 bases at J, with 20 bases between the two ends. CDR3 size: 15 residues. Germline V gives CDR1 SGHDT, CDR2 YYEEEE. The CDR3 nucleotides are TGTGCCAGCAGCCCAACCGACAGACCAAGTGGTGGCTACACCTTC. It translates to CASSPTDRPSGGYTF.

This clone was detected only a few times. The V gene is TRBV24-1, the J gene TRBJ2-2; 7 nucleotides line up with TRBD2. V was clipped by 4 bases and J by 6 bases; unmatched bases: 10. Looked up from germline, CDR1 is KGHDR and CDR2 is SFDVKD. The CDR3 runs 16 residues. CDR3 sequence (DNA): TGTGCCACCAGTGACCCAGGGAGGGCTATAGCCGGGGAGCTGTTTTTT. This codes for CATSDPGRAIAGELFF.

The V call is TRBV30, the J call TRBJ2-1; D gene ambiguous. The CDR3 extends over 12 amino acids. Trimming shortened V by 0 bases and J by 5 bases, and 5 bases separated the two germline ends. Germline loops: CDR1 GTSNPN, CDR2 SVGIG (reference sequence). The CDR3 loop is CAWSVKHNEQFF. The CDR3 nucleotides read TGTGCCTGGAGTGTAAAACACAATGAGCAGTTCTTC.

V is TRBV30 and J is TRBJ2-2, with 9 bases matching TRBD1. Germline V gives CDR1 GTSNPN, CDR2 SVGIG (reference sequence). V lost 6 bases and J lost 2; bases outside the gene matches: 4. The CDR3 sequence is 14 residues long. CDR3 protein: CACTGQGNTGELFF. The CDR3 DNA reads TGTGCCTGTACGGGACAGGGTAACACCGGGGAGCTGTTTTTT.

CDR3 protein: CASSFPRQGAGYTF. Here the CDR3 DNA reads TGTGCCAGCAGCTTTCCACGACAGGGGGCTGGCTACACCTTC. V and J are TRBV7-2 and TRBJ1-2, with TRBD1 identical over 10 bases. Germline lookup yields CDR1 SGHTA and CDR2 FQGNSA. The trim removed 3 bases at V and 7 bases at J, leaving 5 bases unmatched. The CDR3 spans 14 residues.